The clone carrying this T cell receptor beta chain was seen at least ten times. Its antigen is currently unknown. The ends were cut back, 3 bases at V and 4 bases at J, with 23 bases in the middle. CDR3 size: 18 residues. This specimen belongs to a study of T-cell memory formation after mild COVID-19. Study outcomes and limitations: Contracting CD4+ clones were located mainly in CM and EM, and CD8+ clones in EMRA.

One entry per CDR3 protein, called by TCRdb with MiXCR from the 5' RACE reads. In the table there are hundreds of thousands of distinct CDR3 sequences, less than 25% of which are singletons. The TCR sequence derives from an adult woman who had mild COVID-19 (a few samples of this study predate the infection). Cell type and time point are not known. The chain links TRBV23-1 to TRBJ2-3, with D possibly being TRBD1 or TRBD2 (5 bases each). TRBV23-1 is an ORF, and what it does is uncertain. The material sequenced was PBMCs or a T cell subset sorted from them (not recorded which). CDR3 sequence reads: CASSQYTTTGRFSDTQYF. The CDR3 coding sequence is TGCGCCAGCAGTCAGTACACAACCACGGGGCGATTCTCAGATACGCAGTATTTT.